Listed here is a single TCR beta chain. These data come from a study of PD-1 blockade in classical Hodgkin lymphoma. Every patient had relapsed following autologous stem cell transplantation, and cohorts differed in brentuximab vedotin exposure. The repertoire was sequenced with immunoSEQ multiplex PCR; TCRdb's copy has only in-frame clones and lacks some. The table records 20,000 to 30,000 clones, 81% of them present only once. Trimming at V came to 3 bases and at J to 3 bases, leaving 3 bases not matched to a gene. CDR1 SGDLS and CDR2 YYNGEE come from the germline V gene. CDR3 length: 14 amino acids.

The sample in question was peripheral blood mononuclear cells (PBMCs), obtained before the second cycle of nivolumab. This clonotype originated in a human donor with classical Hodgkin lymphoma. The chain carries TRBV9 and TRBJ2-3; 8 positions match TRBD1. The CDR3, as DNA: TGTGCCAGCAGCGGCGGGACAGGAACAGATACGCAGTATTTT. Its protein product is CASSGGTGTDTQYF.